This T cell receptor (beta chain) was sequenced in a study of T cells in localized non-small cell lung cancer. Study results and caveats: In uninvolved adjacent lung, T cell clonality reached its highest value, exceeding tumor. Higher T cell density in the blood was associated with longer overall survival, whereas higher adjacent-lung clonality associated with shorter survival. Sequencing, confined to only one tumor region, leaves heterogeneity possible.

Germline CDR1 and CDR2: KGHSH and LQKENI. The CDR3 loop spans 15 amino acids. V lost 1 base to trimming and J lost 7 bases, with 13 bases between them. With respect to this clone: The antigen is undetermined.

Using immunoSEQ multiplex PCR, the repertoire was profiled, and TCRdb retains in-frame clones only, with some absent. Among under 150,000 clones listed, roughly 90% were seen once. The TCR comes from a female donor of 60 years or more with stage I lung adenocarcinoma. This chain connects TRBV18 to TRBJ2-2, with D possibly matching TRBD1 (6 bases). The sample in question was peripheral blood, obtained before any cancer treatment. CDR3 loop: CASSPLSDSRGELFF. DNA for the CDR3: TGTGCCAGCTCACCACTTTCGGACAGTCGCGGGGAGCTGTTTTTT.